The 7 T cell receptor beta chains presented below share a single source sample, sequenced in a study of shared clonotypes between healthy human individuals. Repertoires were generated with immunoSEQ multiplex PCR, while TCRdb's copy carries only in-frame clones and drops some. This table has under 2,500,000 clones, 95% appearing once. The sample taken for sequencing was naive CD4+ T cells sorted from blood. The subset: CD45RA+ positively selected. These receptors all stem from a man between 18 and 35 years old in good health.

The J gene is TRBJ2-3, the V gene TRBV2, with 7 nucleotides matching TRBD2. The germline CDR1 and CDR2 sequences are SNHLY and FYNNEI. Trimming removed 6 bases from V and 0 bases from J; junction bases left unmatched: 9. CDR3 length: 16 residues. The CDR3 DNA follows: TGTGCCAGCAGGCCGCGACTAGCCCTTAGCACAGATACGCAGTATTTT. Its translation is CASRPRLALSTDTQYF.

This chain links TRBV30 with TRBJ1-1; D possibly corresponds to TRBD1 (6 bases). Germline values: CDR1 GTSNPN, CDR2 SVGIG (reference sequence). Trimming left V 5 bases short and J 1 base short, with 11 bases between. This CDR3 contains 13 residues. The CDR3 bases are TGTGCCTGGGACCCGGGACAGAACACTGAAGCTTTCTTT. It translates to CAWDPGQNTEAFF.

The rearrangement joins TRBV5-1 to TRBJ2-3, with 11 bases lining up with TRBD2. This CDR3 contains 16 residues. The V gene's germline CDR1 is SGHRS and CDR2 YFSETQ. The V and J ends lost 4 bases and 3 bases, in that order; junction bases with no gene match: 7. CDR3 in DNA: TGCGCCAGCAGCCCGATAGCGGGGGGGCAGACAGATACGCAGTATTTT. Translated: CASSPIAGGQTDTQYF.

V gene TRBV25-1 combines with J gene TRBJ2-7; no firm D call. Looked up from germline, CDR1 is MGHDK and CDR2 is SYGVNS. The V and J ends lost 4 bases and 3 bases respectively, with 4 bases between them. The CDR3 spans 11 residues. This CDR3 is CASSGRYEQYF. The CDR3 coding sequence is TGTGCCAGCAGTGGGCGCTACGAGCAGTACTTC.

This chain joins TRBV2 and TRBJ1-6, with 9 bases fitting TRBD1. Germline V gene sequence: CDR1 SNHLY, CDR2 FYNNEI. With V trimmed by 1 base and J by 10 bases, 2 bases remained unmatched. This CDR3 is 14 amino acids long. CDR3 sequence (DNA): TGTGCCAGCAGTGAAGGGACAGGGGCCTCACCCCTCCACTTT. Protein sequence: CASSEGTGASPLHF.

The rearrangement joins TRBV4-1 to TRBJ2-5; no definite D call. The V gene lost 11 bases and the J gene lost 5 bases, with 15 bases spanning the gap. The V gene's germline CDR1 is MGHRA and CDR2 YSYEKL. The CDR3 is 12 amino acids. The CDR3 reads CAGPPTWETQYF. CDR3 bases: TGCGCCGGGCCTCCAACTTGGGAGACCCAGTACTTC.

V usage is TRBV10-3 and J usage is TRBJ2-5, with D perhaps matching TRBD1 or TRBD2 (5 bases each). Germline-derived CDR1 and CDR2 are ENHRY and SYGVKD. Trimming removed 11 bases from V and 2 bases from J, with 18 bases in between. The CDR3 covers 14 residues. CDR3 loop: CASSFGTAQETQYF. CDR3 in DNA: TGTGCCTCCTCCTTCGGGACGGCGCAAGAGACCCAGTACTTC.